This record looks at one T cell receptor beta chain sequence and its context. The antigen is undetermined. Given the absence of the conserved phenylalanine or tryptophan at the CDR3 end, a read error is likely. The DNA is omitted, as the CDR3 cannot be located on it reliably, and the CDR3 follows TCRdb's listing. Every single participant having HIV got treatment inside the United States. This sample is drawn from a study of long-term antiretroviral therapy in people with HIV. Study-level information: The 2015 immediate-ART recommendation came about a decade after the earliest samples. General study points: The study found narrower CDR3 length ranges in HIV repertoires than in controls. Clones that had undergone expansion before ART dominated the repertoire at all time points.

Ends included, the CDR3 has 12 residues. Germline loops: CDR1 MGHRA, CDR2 YSYEKL. A v3.0 immunoSEQ assay was performed at survey level. TCRdb's table, derived via immunoSEQ multiplex PCR, lists solely in-frame clones and lacks some. The data hold approximately 27,000 clones, with 75% to 95% observed a single time. This chain connects TRBV4-1 to TRBJ2-7. The sample consisted of unsorted PBMCs, taken more than 5 years after starting antiretroviral therapy. The receptor's source is a woman aged 40 to 50 with HIV. The CDR3 region is CASSRKLQALGT.